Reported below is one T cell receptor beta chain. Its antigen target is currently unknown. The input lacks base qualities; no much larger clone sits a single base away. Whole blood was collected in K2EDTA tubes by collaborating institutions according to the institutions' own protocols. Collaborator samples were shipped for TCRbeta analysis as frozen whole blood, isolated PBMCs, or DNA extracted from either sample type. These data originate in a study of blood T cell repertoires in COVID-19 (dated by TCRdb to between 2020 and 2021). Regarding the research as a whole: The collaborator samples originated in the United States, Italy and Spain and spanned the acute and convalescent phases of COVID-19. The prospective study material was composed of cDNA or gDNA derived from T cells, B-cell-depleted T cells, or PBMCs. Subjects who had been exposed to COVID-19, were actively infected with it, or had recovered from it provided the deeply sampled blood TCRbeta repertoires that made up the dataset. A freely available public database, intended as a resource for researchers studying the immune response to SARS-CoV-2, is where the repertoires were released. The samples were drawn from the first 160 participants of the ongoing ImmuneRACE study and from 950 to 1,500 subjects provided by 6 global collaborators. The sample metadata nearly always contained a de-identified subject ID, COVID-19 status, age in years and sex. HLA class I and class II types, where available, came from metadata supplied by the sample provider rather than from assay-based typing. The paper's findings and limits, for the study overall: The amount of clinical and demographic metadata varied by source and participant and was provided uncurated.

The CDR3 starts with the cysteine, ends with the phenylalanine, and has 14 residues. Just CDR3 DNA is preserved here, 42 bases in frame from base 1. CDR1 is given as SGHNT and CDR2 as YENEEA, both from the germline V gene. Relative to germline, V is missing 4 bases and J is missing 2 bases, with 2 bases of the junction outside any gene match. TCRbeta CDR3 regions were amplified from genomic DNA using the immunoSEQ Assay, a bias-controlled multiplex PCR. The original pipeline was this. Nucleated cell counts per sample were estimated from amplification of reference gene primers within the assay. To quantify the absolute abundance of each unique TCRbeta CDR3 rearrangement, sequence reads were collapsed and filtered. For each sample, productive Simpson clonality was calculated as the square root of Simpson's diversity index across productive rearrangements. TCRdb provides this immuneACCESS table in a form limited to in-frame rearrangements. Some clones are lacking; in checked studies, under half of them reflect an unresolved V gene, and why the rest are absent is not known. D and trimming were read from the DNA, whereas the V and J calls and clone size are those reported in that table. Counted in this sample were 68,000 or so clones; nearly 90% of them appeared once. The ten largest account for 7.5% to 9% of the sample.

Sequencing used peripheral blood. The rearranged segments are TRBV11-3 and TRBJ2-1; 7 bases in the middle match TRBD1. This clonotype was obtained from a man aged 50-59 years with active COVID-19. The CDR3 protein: CASSWGQTYNEQFF. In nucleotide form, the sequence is TGTGCCAGCAGCTGGGGACAGACCTACAATGAGCAGTTCTTC.